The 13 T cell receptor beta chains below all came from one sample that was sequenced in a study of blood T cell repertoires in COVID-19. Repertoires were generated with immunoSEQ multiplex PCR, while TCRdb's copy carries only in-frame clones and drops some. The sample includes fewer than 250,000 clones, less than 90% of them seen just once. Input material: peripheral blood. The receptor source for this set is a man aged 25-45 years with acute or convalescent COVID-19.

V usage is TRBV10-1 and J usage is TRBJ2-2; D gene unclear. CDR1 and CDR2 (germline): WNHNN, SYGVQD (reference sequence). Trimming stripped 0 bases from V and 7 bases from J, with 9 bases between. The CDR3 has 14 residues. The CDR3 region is CASSESRSIGELFF. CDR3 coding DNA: TGCGCCAGCAGTGAGTCGAGGAGTATCGGGGAGCTGTTTTTT.

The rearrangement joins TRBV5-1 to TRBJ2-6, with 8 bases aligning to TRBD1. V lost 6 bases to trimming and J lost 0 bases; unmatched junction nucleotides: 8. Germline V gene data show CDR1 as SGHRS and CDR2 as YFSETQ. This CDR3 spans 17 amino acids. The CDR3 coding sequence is TGCGCCAGCACCAGACAGGGGATCTTCTCTGGGGCCAACGTCCTGACTTTC. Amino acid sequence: CASTRQGIFSGANVLTF.

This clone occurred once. The DNA for the CDR3 is TGTGCCAGCAGTCTGGGGGGACCTGACTATGGCTACACCTTC. Protein: CASSLGGPDYGYTF. The rearrangement joins TRBV28 to TRBJ1-2, with D tentatively TRBD1 (5 bases). Germline lookup yields CDR1 MDHEN and CDR2 SYDVKM. The V and J ends lost 5 bases and 3 bases respectively, with 13 bases between them. This CDR3 is built from 14 residues.

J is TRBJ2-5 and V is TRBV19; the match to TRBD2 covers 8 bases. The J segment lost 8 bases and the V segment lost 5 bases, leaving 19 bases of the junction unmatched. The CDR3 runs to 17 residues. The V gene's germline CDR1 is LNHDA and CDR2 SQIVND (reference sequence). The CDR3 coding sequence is TGTGCCAGTAGTCTCCGGGCCCCGGGCGGGGGGCCCGGTACCCAGTACTTC. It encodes CASSLRAPGGGPGTQYF.

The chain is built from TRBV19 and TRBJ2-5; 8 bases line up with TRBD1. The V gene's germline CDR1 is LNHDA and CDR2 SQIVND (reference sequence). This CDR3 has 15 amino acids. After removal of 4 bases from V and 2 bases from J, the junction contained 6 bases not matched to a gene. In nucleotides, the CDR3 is TGTGCCAGTAGTACCAGGGGGCAGGGGCAAGAGACCCAGTACTTC. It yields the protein CASSTRGQGQETQYF.

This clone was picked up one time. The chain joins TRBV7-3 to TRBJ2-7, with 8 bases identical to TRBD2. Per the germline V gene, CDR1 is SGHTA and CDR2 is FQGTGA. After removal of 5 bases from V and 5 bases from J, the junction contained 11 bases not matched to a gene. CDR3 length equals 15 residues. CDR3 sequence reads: CASSPVAGSIHEQYF. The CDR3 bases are TGTGCCAGCAGCCCCGTAGCGGGAAGCATCCACGAGCAGTACTTC.

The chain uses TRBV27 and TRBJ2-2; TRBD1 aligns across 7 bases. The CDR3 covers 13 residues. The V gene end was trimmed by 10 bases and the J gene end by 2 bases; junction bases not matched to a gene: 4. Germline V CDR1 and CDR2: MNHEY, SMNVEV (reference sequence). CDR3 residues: CAIRQGNTGELFF. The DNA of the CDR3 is TGTGCCATCAGACAGGGAAACACCGGGGAGCTGTTTTTT.

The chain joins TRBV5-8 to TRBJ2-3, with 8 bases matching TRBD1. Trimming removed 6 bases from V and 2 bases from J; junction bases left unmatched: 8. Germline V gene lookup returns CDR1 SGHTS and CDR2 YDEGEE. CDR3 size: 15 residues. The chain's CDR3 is CASTTDRVSTDTQYF. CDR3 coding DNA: TGTGCCAGCACCACGGACAGGGTGTCCACAGATACGCAGTATTTT.

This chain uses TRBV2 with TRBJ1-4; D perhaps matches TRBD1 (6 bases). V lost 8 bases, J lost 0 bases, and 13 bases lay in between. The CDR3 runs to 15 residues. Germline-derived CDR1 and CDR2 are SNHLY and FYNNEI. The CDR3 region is CASRRTVATNEKLFF. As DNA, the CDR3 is TGTGCCAGCCGAAGGACAGTTGCAACTAATGAAAAACTGTTTTTT.

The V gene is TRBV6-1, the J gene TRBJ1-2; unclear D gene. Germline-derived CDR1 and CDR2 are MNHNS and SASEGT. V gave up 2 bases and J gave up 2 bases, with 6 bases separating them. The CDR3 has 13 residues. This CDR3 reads CASSEWANYGYTF. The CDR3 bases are TGTGCCAGCAGTGAATGGGCCAACTATGGCTACACCTTC.

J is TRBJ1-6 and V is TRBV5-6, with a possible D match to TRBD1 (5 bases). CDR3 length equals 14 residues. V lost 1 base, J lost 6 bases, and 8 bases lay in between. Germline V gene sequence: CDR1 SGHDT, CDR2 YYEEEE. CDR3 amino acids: CASSLRGINSPLHF. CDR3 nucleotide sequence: TGTGCCAGCAGCTTGCGGGGGATTAATTCACCCCTCCACTTT.

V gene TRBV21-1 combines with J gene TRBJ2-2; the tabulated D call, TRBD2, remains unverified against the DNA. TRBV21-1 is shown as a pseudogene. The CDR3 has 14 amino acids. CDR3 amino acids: CASRRRMNTGELFF. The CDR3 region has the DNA TGTGCCAGCAGGAGGAGGATGAACACCGGGGAGCTGTTTTTT.

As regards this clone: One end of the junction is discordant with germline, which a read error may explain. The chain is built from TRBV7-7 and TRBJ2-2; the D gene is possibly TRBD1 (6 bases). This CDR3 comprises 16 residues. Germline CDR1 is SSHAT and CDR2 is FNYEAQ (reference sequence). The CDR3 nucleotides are TGTGCTAGCAGCCCTAGTGGCAGGGGGAACACCGGGGAGCTGTTTTTT. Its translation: CASSPSGRGNTGELFF.